One and the same sample provided the 14 T cell receptor beta chains below, sequenced in a study of CDR3 diversity in severe acne. TCRdb re-called the PCR reads through MiXCR, storing one row per CDR3 protein. Seen here are more than 70,000 distinct CDR3 sequences, roughly half observed once, and the top ten hold about 9.4%. The sequenced sample was blood. These receptors were obtained from a male donor in good health, serving as a control.

Ten or more counts support this clonotype. The V gene is TRBV7-9, the J gene TRBJ1-1; D is undetermined. The CDR3 sequence is 13 residues long. Trimming pared 1 base from V and 1 base from J, leaving 4 bases between. Germline values: CDR1 SEHNR, CDR2 FQNEAQ (reference sequence). In DNA, the CDR3 is TGTGCCAGCAGCTTAGGTTCGAACACTGAAGCTTTCTTT. Translation: CASSLGSNTEAFF.

This clonotype was picked up many times. The junction differs from germline at one of its ends, possibly a read error. This chain connects TRBV4-2 to TRBJ2-1, with D hard to call. Per the germline V gene, CDR1 is LGHNA and CDR2 is YNFKEQ. The CDR3 is made up of 15 amino acids. Here the CDR3 DNA reads TGTGCCAGCAGCCAGGTCGGCGACTCCTACAATGAGCAGCTCTTC. Amino acid sequence: CASSQVGDSYNEQLF.

The J gene is TRBJ2-3, the V gene TRBV7-8; 8 bases line up with TRBD2. V dropped 1 base and J dropped 8; count of bases not matched to a gene: 8. The CDR3 has 15 residues. The germline V gene encodes CDR1 SGHVS and CDR2 FQNEAQ. The chain's CDR3 is CASSLEIHGGGTQYF. The CDR3 DNA is TGTGCCAGCAGCTTAGAGATTCACGGGGGGGGTACGCAGTATTTT.

V and J are TRBV12-3 or TRBV12-4 and TRBJ2-7; D is possibly TRBD1 (6 bases). Trimming stripped 4 bases from V and 4 bases from J, with 20 bases between. The CDR3 contains 16 residues. The CDR3 nucleotides are TGTGCCAGCAGTTCCCCTCGGACAGACGGAAGGTACGAGCAGTACTTC. This gives the protein CASSSPRTDGRYEQYF.

This clonotype was counted many times. V is TRBV19 and J is TRBJ1-2; 7 nucleotides agree with TRBD1. The CDR3 spans 13 residues. Germline V CDR1 and CDR2: LNHDA, SQIVND (reference sequence). J lost 5 bases, V lost 3 bases, and 3 bases had no gene match. CDR3 residues: CASSMDRQYGYTF. DNA for the CDR3: TGTGCCAGTAGTATGGACAGGCAATATGGCTACACCTTC.

The CDR3, as DNA: TGTGCCAGCAGCTTAGACGGGACTCGCACCTACGAGCAGTACTTC. It yields the protein CASSLDGTRTYEQYF. J is TRBJ2-7 and V is TRBV7-9; D may be TRBD2 (6 bases). The CDR3 runs to 15 residues. CDR1 and CDR2 (germline): SEHNR, FQNEAQ (reference sequence). Between the trimmed V and J ends, which lost 1 base and 2 bases, there was a span of 12 bases.

The table lists this clonotype with many counts. The rearrangement uses TRBV5-1 and TRBJ2-3, with TRBD2 as a possible D gene (5 bases). The germline CDR1 and CDR2 sequences are SGHRS and YFSETQ. The CDR3 contains 13 residues. The V gene lost 4 bases and the J gene lost 6 bases, with 12 bases spanning the gap. In DNA, the CDR3 is TGCGCCAGCAGCCCCGACTACTCCGATACGCAGTATTTT. Protein sequence: CASSPDYSDTQYF.

This CDR3 is CASTKGSDQETQYF. The CDR3 DNA sequence: TGTGCCAGCACCAAAGGGTCAGACCAAGAGACCCAGTACTTC. The V and J genes are TRBV2 and TRBJ2-5; D unresolved. Germline V gene lookup returns CDR1 SNHLY and CDR2 FYNNEI. V was trimmed by 7 bases and J by 0 bases, leaving 12 bases between them. The CDR3 covers 14 residues.

In this sample, this clonotype turned up many times. This chain uses TRBV2 with TRBJ1-1; D unresolved. In germline, CDR1 is SNHLY, CDR2 FYNNEI. This CDR3 comprises 14 residues. V lost 8 bases and J 1 base, leaving 14 bases between the germline ends. CDR3 DNA sequence: TGTGCCAGCCCTGAGGGAGGCAAGAACACTGAAGCTTTCTTT. Its protein is CASPEGGKNTEAFF. The variable domain in full, with the rest retrieved from reference TRBV2 and TRBJ1-1, is EPEVTQTPSHQVTQMGQEVILRCVPISNHLYFYWYRQILGQKVEFLVSFYNNEISEKSEIFDDQFSVERPDGSNFTLKIRSTKLEDSAMYFCASPEGGKNTEAFFGQGTRLTVV.

This clonotype was counted many times. The chain is built from TRBV25-1 and TRBJ2-7; D not resolved. Germline assignment: CDR1 MGHDK and CDR2 SYGVNS. This CDR3 is 12 amino acids long. Deletions cut 7 bases from V and 1 base from J, with 8 bases between. CDR3: CASKGNSYEQYF. In nucleotides, the CDR3 is TGTGCCAGCAAGGGCAATTCCTACGAGCAGTACTTC.

This clonotype appeared a single time. This chain connects TRBV6-1 to TRBJ2-7; D ambiguous. The CDR3 sequence is 12 residues long. CDR1 is MNHNS and CDR2 is SASEGT in the germline V gene. Trimming shortened V by 8 bases and J by 2 bases, and 10 bases separated the two germline ends. This CDR3 is CASPSSAYEQYF. The CDR3 DNA sequence: TGTGCCAGCCCGTCCAGCGCCTACGAGCAGTACTTC.

This clonotype was detected many times. V usage is TRBV11-2 and J usage is TRBJ2-7, with TRBD1 matching over 7 bases. Germline CDR1 SGHAT, CDR2 FQNNGV. Trimming took 5 bases from V and 1 from J; bases not matched to a gene: 11. The CDR3 contains 16 residues. In nucleotides, the CDR3 is TGTGCCAGCAGCCCAATCCTCAGACAGGGTTCCTACGAGCAGTACTTC. Its translation: CASSPILRQGSYEQYF.

The chain uses TRBV2 and TRBJ1-5; 7 nucleotides agree with TRBD1. Trimming at V came to 4 bases and at J to 13 bases, leaving 7 bases not matched to a gene. Germline CDR1 reads SNHLY; CDR2 reads FYNNEI. This CDR3 contains 12 residues. The CDR3 loop reads CASSGQGSNQHF. The CDR3 region has the DNA TGTGCCAGCAGTGGACAGGGAAGCAATCAGCATTTT.

This clonotype was found once. A read error may produce the germline difference seen at one junction end. The rearrangement links TRBV6-4 to TRBJ1-5; 9 bases map to TRBD1. This CDR3 has 17 residues. Per germline, CDR1 MRHNA and CDR2 SNTAGT. The CDR3 coding sequence is TGTGCCAGCAGTCCTACAGGGGGCGGTTCCTACAATGAGCCCCAGCATTTT. Its translation: CASSPTGGGSYNEPQHF.